These T cell receptor beta chains were read from a single sample in a study of T cell changes during pregnancy in multiple sclerosis. Some clones are missing from TCRdb's copy, which holds only in-frame ones; the method was immunoSEQ multiplex PCR. This table has just over 65,000 clones, less than 95% appearing once. This sample comprised peripheral blood, obtained in the second trimester of pregnancy. These receptors all stem from a female donor with multiple sclerosis, enrolled in a pregnancy study. Each CDR3 is given with its conserved first and last residue. Each record gives: J gene, clone size, D gene, V gene, CDR3 protein, CDR3 DNA. The D gene is left open where the match is weak. The size field is filled for only some rows; it gives once, few, many or a size class.

TRBJ2-5	-	-	TRBV21-1	CASSKLSGGAETQYF	TGTGCCAGCAGCAAACTGAGCGGGGGGGCTGAGACCCAGTACTTC
TRBJ1-1	few	-	TRBV19	CASRDSNTEAFF	TGTGCCAGTAGGGACTCTAACACTGAAGCTTTCTTT
TRBJ2-7	once	-	TRBV27	CASSLGRGYEQYF	TGTGCCAGCAGTTTAGGCAGGGGCTACGAGCAGTACTTC
TRBJ1-2	-	TRBD1	TRBV5-4	CASSGRDSTKEGYTF	TGTGCCAGCAGCGGCCGGGACAGCACAAAGGAGGGCTACACCTTC
TRBJ2-1	-	TRBD2	TRBV5-1	CASSLGTSGGINEQFF	TGCGCCAGCAGCTTGGGTACTAGCGGGGGTATCAATGAGCAGTTCTTC
TRBJ2-1	few	-	TRBV7-3	CASSSLRGEQFF	TGTGCCAGCAGCTCCCTCCGAGGTGAGCAGTTCTTC
TRBJ1-5	-	-	TRBV7-9	CASSYRGSNQPQHF	TGTGCCAGCAGCTATAGGGGGAGCAATCAGCCCCAGCATTTT
TRBJ2-3	-	TRBD1	TRBV6-1	CASSEEGQGTDTQYF	TGTGCCAGCAGTGAGGAGGGACAGGGAACAGATACGCAGTATTTT
TRBJ2-1	-	-	TRBV2	CASTTGLDYNEQFF	TGTGCCAGCACGACGGGACTGGACTACAATGAGCAGTTCTTC
TRBJ2-1	-	-	TRBV9	CASSARGTYNEQFF	TGTGCCAGCAGCGCCAGGGGCACCTACAATGAGCAGTTCTTC
TRBJ2-3	-	TRBD2	TRBV30	CAWSQLAGFSDTQYF	TGTGCCTGGAGTCAGCTAGCGGGTTTTTCAGATACGCAGTATTTT
TRBJ2-3	-	-	TRBV14	CASSQAGVTDTQYF	TGTGCCAGCAGCCAAGCGGGGGTCACAGATACGCAGTATTTT
TRBJ1-1	-	-	TRBV27	CASSSYRVAEAFF	TGTGCCAGCAGTTCCTACAGGGTGGCTGAAGCTTTCTTT
TRBJ2-6	-	-	TRBV10-3	CATLSGANVLTF	TGTGCCACCCTCTCTGGGGCCAACGTCCTGACTTTC
TRBJ2-1	-	-	TRBV6-5	CASSYGRGGSYNEQFF	TGTGCCAGCAGTTACGGTAGGGGGGGTTCCTACAATGAGCAGTTCTTC
TRBJ2-7	-	TRBD1	TRBV7-2	CASSLKGQGAGEQYF	TGTGCCAGCAGCTTAAAGGGACAGGGGGCGGGCGAGCAGTACTTC
TRBJ1-3	once	-	TRBV6-1	CASFTQGLGNTIYF	TGTGCCAGCTTTACACAGGGTCTCGGAAACACCATATATTTT
TRBJ2-1	-	TRBD2	TRBV5-4	CASSLRTSDYNEQFF	TGTGCCAGCAGCTTACGGACTAGCGACTACAATGAGCAGTTCTTC
TRBJ2-3	-	TRBD2	TRBV9	CASSSGLAVTDTQYF	TGTGCCAGCAGCTCGGGACTAGCGGTGACAGATACGCAGTATTTT
TRBJ2-7	-	-	TRBV5-6	CASSQGPGQSYEQYF	TGTGCCAGTAGCCAAGGCCCAGGACAGTCCTACGAGCAGTACTTC
TRBJ2-7	-	TRBD2	TRBV27	CASSLGTSGSYEQYF	TGTGCCAGCAGTTTAGGGACTAGCGGATCCTACGAGCAGTACTTC
TRBJ1-5	-	TRBD1	TRBV19	CASSLPGQGHQPQHF	TGTGCCAGTAGTCTTCCGGGACAGGGGCATCAGCCCCAGCATTTT
TRBJ2-1	-	-	TRBV4-3	CASSQGDSDYNEQFF	TGCGCCAGCAGCCAAGGGGATAGCGATTACAATGAGCAGTTCTTC
TRBJ1-1	-	-	TRBV7-6	CASSFWRGNTEAFF	TGTGCCAGCAGCTTTTGGAGGGGTAACACTGAAGCTTTCTTT
TRBJ2-7	few	TRBD1	TRBV27	CASGPGQSYEQYF	TGTGCCAGCGGACCGGGACAGTCCTACGAGCAGTACTTC
TRBJ1-1	-	TRBD1	TRBV18	CASSRTGPQGTEAFF	TGTGCCAGCTCACGGACAGGGCCCCAAGGAACTGAAGCTTTCTTT
TRBJ1-5	once	TRBD1	TRBV19	CASKLGQGIQPQHF	TGTGCCAGCAAGTTGGGACAGGGTATACAGCCCCAGCATTTT
TRBJ1-1	-	-	TRBV9	CASSVAPETEAFF	TGTGCCAGCAGCGTAGCTCCCGAGACTGAAGCTTTCTTT
TRBJ1-2	-	TRBD1	TRBV6-5	CASTNRGLVGGYTF	TGTGCCAGCACCAACAGGGGCCTCGTTGGGGGCTACACCTTC
TRBJ2-3	-	-	TRBV7-2	CASSSVRTDTQYF	TGTGCCAGCAGCTCAGTACGCACAGATACGCAGTATTTT
TRBJ1-1	-	-	TRBV7-3	CASSLSRGNTEAFF	TGTGCCAGCAGCTTATCCAGGGGGAACACTGAAGCTTTCTTT
TRBJ2-7	-	-	TRBV11-2	CASSFAFSYEQYF	TGTGCCAGCAGCTTCGCGTTCTCCTACGAGCAGTACTTC
TRBJ1-1	-	-	TRBV9	CASSYNVWGGHTEAFF	TGTGCCAGCAGCTACAATGTTTGGGGGGGGCACACTGAAGCTTTCTTT
TRBJ2-1	-	-	TRBV7-2	CASRRVLTDNEQFF	TGTGCCAGCAGAAGAGTGCTTACAGACAATGAGCAGTTCTTC
TRBJ1-2	-	TRBD1	TRBV6-5	CASSFRGTHGYTF	TGTGCCAGCAGCTTCAGGGGGACCCATGGCTACACCTTC
TRBJ2-7	once	-	TRBV5-5	CASSSQGLGSYEQYF	TGTGCCAGCAGCTCGCAGGGCTTGGGCTCCTACGAGCAGTACTTC
TRBJ2-5	-	TRBD2	TRBV4-2	CASSQVSSGGEETQYF	TGTGCCAGCAGCCAAGTTTCTAGCGGGGGAGAAGAGACCCAGTACTTC
TRBJ2-4	-	-	TRBV6-5	CASSSGNIQYF	TGTGCCAGCAGTTCGGGAAACATTCAGTACTTC
TRBJ2-5	-	TRBD2	TRBV29-1	CSVSGSGQETQYF	TGCAGCGTCTCTGGTAGCGGGCAAGAGACCCAGTACTTC
TRBJ1-1	-	TRBD1	TRBV5-1	CASSQGAVNTEAFF	TGCGCCAGCAGCCAGGGGGCCGTGAACACTGAAGCTTTCTTT
TRBJ2-7	once	-	TRBV23-1	CASSQGDTTIIYEQYF	TGCGCCAGCAGTCAGGGGGACACAACTATTATTTACGAGCAGTACTTC
TRBJ1-6	-	-	TRBV20-1	CSASKGALHF	TGCAGTGCCTCAAAGGGGGCCCTCCACTTT
TRBJ2-7	-	-	TRBV7-2	CASRTYSYEQYF	TGTGCCAGCAGGACCTACAGCTACGAGCAGTACTTC
TRBJ2-3	few	-	TRBV2	CASRPSGTNHTDTQYF	TGTGCCAGCAGGCCCTCCGGGACAAACCACACAGATACGCAGTATTTT
TRBJ2-3	-	-	TRBV4-2	CASSQGQGGGRDTQYF	TGTGCCAGCAGCCAAGGCCAAGGGGGGGGCCGGGATACGCAGTATTTT
TRBJ2-7	-	TRBD2	TRBV5-8	CASTQRGSYEQYF	TGTGCCAGCACCCAGCGGGGGTCCTACGAGCAGTACTTC
TRBJ2-3	-	TRBD2	TRBV30	CAWSKTRGGPDTQYF	TGTGCCTGGAGTAAGACGCGGGGGGGCCCAGATACGCAGTATTTT
TRBJ1-2	-	-	TRBV18	CASSQSGNYGYTF	TGTGCCAGCTCACAGTCCGGGAACTATGGCTACACCTTC
TRBJ1-5	-	-	TRBV10-3	CAISDGSWEGQPQHF	TGTGCCATCAGTGACGGGAGCTGGGAGGGGCAGCCCCAGCATTTT
TRBJ1-1	-	-	TRBV6-1	CASIYLGRDTEAFF	TGTGCCAGCATCTATTTAGGCAGGGACACTGAAGCTTTCTTT
TRBJ2-2	-	TRBD1	TRBV7-2	CASSPRTGHTGELFF	TGTGCCAGCAGCCCCCGGACAGGGCACACCGGGGAGCTGTTTTTT
TRBJ2-7	-	TRBD1	TRBV6-1	CATGQGAEDEQYF	TGTGCCACCGGACAGGGGGCCGAGGACGAGCAGTACTTC
TRBJ2-3	few	-	TRBV27	CASSLGGWNTQYF	TGTGCCAGCAGTTTAGGGGGCTGGAATACGCAGTATTTT
TRBJ2-1	-	TRBD2	TRBV5-1	CASSQTSQSYNEQFF	TGCGCCAGCAGCCAGACTAGCCAGTCCTACAATGAGCAGTTCTTC
TRBJ1-2	-	-	TRBV19	CASSIQPGYGYTF	TGTGCCAGTAGTATCCAGCCGGGCTATGGCTACACCTTC